Described below is a single T cell receptor beta chain sequence and its context. The sample belongs to a study of shared T cell receptors in the human thymus. The repertoire was sequenced with immunoSEQ multiplex PCR; TCRdb's copy has only in-frame clones and lacks some. The repertoire includes 600,000 or so clones, approximately 87% of them detected once, and over 0.008% sits in the top ten. CDR1 is MGHRA and CDR2 is YSYEKL in the germline V gene. The CDR3 consists of 16 residues. V was clipped by 3 bases and J by 5 bases; unmatched bases: 12. This sample also appeared in a second study, on human thymus T cells. According to that study: Finnish infants who were healthy and having corrective surgery for congenital heart defects made up the donors. Corrective heart surgery yielded the resections from which the thymus tissue came. Among thymic and blood repertoires, usage of V and J genes appeared biased. Related reports documented highly overlapping thymic repertoires among unrelated individuals.

J is TRBJ1-1 and V is TRBV4-1, with TRBD1 matching 7 bases. This TCR was recovered from a boy in the first two years of life with a congenital heart defect. The sample consisted of thymocytes. The CDR3 reads CASSHHPRTGGTEAFF. CDR3 nucleotide sequence: TGCGCCAGCAGCCACCACCCTCGGACAGGCGGGACTGAAGCTTTCTTT.